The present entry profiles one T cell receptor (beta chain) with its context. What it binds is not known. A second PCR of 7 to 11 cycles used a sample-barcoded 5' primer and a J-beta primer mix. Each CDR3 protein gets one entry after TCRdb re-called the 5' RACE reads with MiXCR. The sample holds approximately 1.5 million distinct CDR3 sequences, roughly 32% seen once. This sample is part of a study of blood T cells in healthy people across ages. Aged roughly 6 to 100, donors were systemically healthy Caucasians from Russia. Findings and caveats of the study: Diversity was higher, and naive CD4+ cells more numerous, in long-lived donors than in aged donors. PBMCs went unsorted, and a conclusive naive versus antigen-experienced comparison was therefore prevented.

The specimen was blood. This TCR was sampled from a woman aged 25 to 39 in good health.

This CDR3 is CASSQGRRGGWTPTQETQYF. The CDR3 DNA follows: TGTGCCAGCAGCCAAGGACGGAGGGGGGGGTGGACCCCCACCCAAGAGACCCAGTACTTC. This rearrangement joins TRBV3-1 to TRBJ2-5; D possibly corresponds to TRBD2 (7 bases). V was pared by 1 base and J by 1 base, with 25 bases between. Germline values: CDR1 LGHDT, CDR2 YNNKEL (reference sequence). The length of the CDR3 is 20 residues.